This T cell receptor beta chain was captured in a study of blood T cell repertoires in COVID-19. Generated by immunoSEQ multiplex PCR, the TCRdb table keeps only in-frame clones and is missing some. The table records roughly 220,000 clones, 70% to 90% of them present only once. The V gene end was trimmed by 5 bases and the J gene end by 2 bases; junction bases not matched to a gene: 3. The length of the CDR3 is 15 residues. From germline, CDR1 is SGHAT and CDR2 FQNNGV. The chain recombines TRBV11-2 with TRBJ2-7; TRBD2 matches 13 bases. The TCR sequence derives from a man aged 45-65 years who had recovered from COVID-19. The sample comprised peripheral blood. CDR3 region: CASSDGLAGAYEQYF. For the CDR3, the DNA is TGTGCCAGCAGCGACGGACTAGCGGGAGCCTACGAGCAGTACTTC.